This T cell receptor (beta chain) is from a study of blood T cell repertoires in COVID-19. Study at large: Samples came from the United States, Italy and Spain, spanning acute and convalescent COVID-19.

There are 15 residues in the CDR3. V lost 7 bases to trimming and J lost 2 bases; unmatched junction nucleotides: 9. Germline CDR1 and CDR2: LNHDA and SQIVND (reference sequence). TCRdb's copy holds only in-frame clones and misses some; the assay was immunoSEQ multiplex PCR. Of 200,000 or so clones listed, around 84% are singletons. Specimen: peripheral blood. This sequence originates from a human donor in a cohort sampled during active COVID-19. This sequence joins TRBV19 and TRBJ2-3, with 7 bases that match TRBD1. CDR3 loop: CASNLPGQNTDTQYF. The CDR3 region has the DNA TGTGCCAGTAACCTTCCGGGACAGAACACAGATACGCAGTATTTT.